Below are 2 T cell receptor beta chains sequenced from a single sample in a study of patients with pleural tuberculosis. TCRdb redid the calling of the reads with MiXCR, one entry per CDR3 protein. Here the sample spans about 50,000 distinct CDR3 sequences, 6% to 9.5% being singletons. The receptor source for this set is a human donor with pleural tuberculosis.

In this sample, this clonotype turned up many times. J is TRBJ2-1 and V is TRBV14; 9 positions match TRBD2. Germline V gives CDR1 SGHDN, CDR2 FVKESK. The CDR3 covers 14 residues. Germline trimming cut 4 bases from V and 9 bases from J; bases unmatched to any gene: 7. The CDR3 region has the DNA TGTGCCAGCAGCCTAGCGGGAGACTGGACTGAGCAGTTCTTC. Encoded protein: CASSLAGDWTEQFF.

This clonotype showed up many times. The chain employs TRBV27 and TRBJ2-3, with D maybe TRBD2 (5 bases). V dropped 3 bases and J dropped 2 bases, with 12 bases sitting between them. The CDR3 runs 15 residues. Germline CDR1 is MNHEY and CDR2 is SMNVEV (reference sequence). In nucleotides, the CDR3 is TGTGCCAGCAGTTTTATCGGACTCGACACAGATACGCAGTATTTT. Translation: CASSFIGLDTDTQYF.